This TCR beta chain stems from a study of blood T cell repertoires in COVID-19. Across the whole study: Collection of acute and convalescent COVID-19 samples took place in the United States, Italy and Spain. Sources were T cells, B-cell-depleted T cells, or PBMCs; the material itself was cDNA or gDNA.

Authors' methods: Estimation of nucleated cell counts was performed using reference gene primer amplification. TCRdb's copy holds only in-frame clones and misses some; the assay was immunoSEQ multiplex PCR. That table is the source of V, J and clone size, and D and trimming were worked out from the DNA. The repertoire holds some 190,000 clones, with roughly 79% as singletons. Enrolment of Seattle patients took place during active infection, and they were followed longitudinally. CDR1 MGHDK and CDR2 SYGVNS come from the germline V gene. V gave up 4 bases and J gave up 10 bases, with 17 bases separating them. The CDR3 is made up of 14 amino acids.

V and J are TRBV25-1 and TRBJ2-1; D is unclear. The TCR was taken from a woman aged 40 to 50 with COVID-19, enrolled during active disease. The sequencing input was peripheral blood. CDR3 nucleotides: TGTGCCAGCAGTGGCGGCACGGAGAGCAGCGAGCAGTTCTTC. Translation gives CASSGGTESSEQFF.